The TCR beta chain described here comes from a study of shared clonotypes between healthy human individuals (dated by TCRdb to about 2020). About the study as a whole: A few men and a couple of women, aged 18 to 49 years, made up the cohort. To estimate repertoire size and how much clonotype sharing occurs between individuals, the study deeply sequenced the blood TCR repertoires of 5 or 6 healthy adults. To increase sequencing depth and limit assay-specific biases, TCR repertoire library preparation and sequencing were carried out by different laboratories using diverse techniques. Per donor, leukapheresis produced somewhere between about 0.85 and 10 billion PBMCs. For each donor, CD4 naive and CD4 memory were each given three plates, CD8 naive was given two plates, and CD8 memory was given one plate.

As for this clone: This receptor's antigen is unknown. No quality values exist for individual bases; no much larger clone is one base distant.

TCR CDR3 regions were amplified from genomic DNA by multiplex PCR using the deep immunoSEQ assay. Genomic DNA extracted from each cell subset was distributed evenly over all wells of several immunoSEQ 96-well plates, and each plate served as one replicate. For sorted subsets, roughly 200 ng of genomic DNA, equivalent to some 30,000 T cell genomes, went into each replicate PCR. Purified libraries were measured with a Qubit 3.0 fluorometer, size-checked on a Bioanalyzer 2100, and measured again with the KAPA Library Quantification kit. A separate single-read 150-cycle Illumina NextSeq 550 flow cell was used to sequence each immunoSEQ 96-well plate. On the authors' methods: Because the immunoSEQ output held only junctional sequences and lacked quality scores, the filtering could not match the filtering applied to full-length reads. Sequences were annotated with PyIR, a Python wrapper for IgBLAST v1.9, and V/J genes and CDR3 were assigned using IMGT germline references. Reads with weak V/J assignments (E-value above 1e-6), missing CDR3, stop codons, out-of-frame junctions, or ambiguous translated residues were removed. V3J clonotypes were defined as sequences sharing an identical inferred V gene, J gene, and CDR3 amino acid sequence. Percentage overlap between repertoires was calculated by dividing the number of shared unique clonotypes by the size of the smaller repertoire. Three approaches were used to assess repertoire richness: RTK rarefaction, the Chao1 estimator, and Recon v2.1 estimates of unobserved clonotypes. Generation probabilities were computed with OLGA for all TCRbeta clonotypes obtained by the gDNA method from a handful of donors. Entries here come from immuneACCESS through TCRdb and include only in-frame sequences with V and J called. Some clones fail to appear in such tables; in the studies checked, an unresolved V gene covers under half of the shortfall, and the cause of the remainder is unknown. The DNA was the basis for D and trimming; V, J and clone size are from that table. The sample includes under 1 million clones, with roughly 96% observed a single time. In total, the top ten clones hold less than 0.25% of the sample.

The CDR3 starts with the cysteine, ends with the phenylalanine, and has 15 residues. Kept here is only the CDR3 DNA, which spans 45 bases and is read in frame from base 1. Trimming at the junction amounts to 7 bases on V and 4 bases on J, and the germline ends lie 16 bases apart. From a lookup of the germline V gene, CDR1 and CDR2 are MNHEY and SVGAGI. CD8 naive samples were obtained by positive selection for CCR7 among CD45RO-negative cells, yielding a CD45RA+CCR7+ population from which TemRA cells were excluded. Donors were healthy HIV-negative adults with no recently reported acute infections or vaccinations. All donors were Caucasian adults living in Nashville, Tennessee, USA. Blood was collected by leukapheresis, and PBMCs were isolated by Ficoll-Histopaque density gradient centrifugation and then cryopreserved in liquid nitrogen vapor phase. Analytical flow cytometry was used to check the purity and quantity of every magnetically sorted T cell population. Genomic DNA was isolated from each sorted fraction and quantified by UV absorbance on a Nanodrop 2000c.

The investigation overall reported the following: Because the study included a small number of donors, the genetic and exposure-history diversity represented was limited. Naive subsets generally had larger estimated clonotype richness than memory subsets. Across a few donors, 5% to 6% of naive CD4, over 3% of naive CD8, under 2.5% of memory CD4, and approximately 0.4% of memory CD8 clonotypes were shared. Pairwise subsampling led to the expectation that sequencing depth would affect the degree of clonotype sharing among donors. Sampling was limited to blood, and TCR repertoires in tissue likely differ from TCR repertoires in blood. Compared with non-shared clonotypes, the clonotypes found in all four sorted-subset donors had higher generation probabilities. Even with the large sequencing depth, rarefaction of the sorted-subset datasets indicated that sequencing was incomplete.

This chain joins TRBV6-5 to TRBJ2-2; a tentative D call is TRBD1 (5 bases match). The sequence was collected from a man younger than 45 in good health. Sample: naive CD8+ T cells sorted from blood. In light of the paper, this sample's cell subset or site label describes: CD45RA+CCR7+. The DNA reads as follows: TGTGCCAGCACCCCACAGGAGCGCGGCACCGGGGAGCTGTTTTTT. This sequence encodes CASTPQERGTGELFF.